One sample yielded the 21 T cell receptor beta chains listed below, sequenced in a study of graft-versus-host responses after intestinal transplantation. Profiling relied on immunoSEQ multiplex PCR, and the TCRdb table lists in-frame clones only, not all of them. Altogether tens of thousands of clones are present, approximately 92% being singletons, with the ten largest covering over 0.45%. Their cognate antigens are unknown. Here the sequenced sample was unstimulated CD8+ T cells sorted from spleen or lymph node cells, taken before intestinal transplant. These receptors were taken from a human donor who received an intestinal transplant.

The genes are TRBV6-4 and TRBJ2-3, with 7 bases lining up with TRBD2. Unmatched junction bases numbered 8, after V lost 3 bases and J lost 2 bases. Germline CDR1 reads MRHNA; CDR2 reads SNTAGT. The CDR3 is 16 residues long. In DNA form, the CDR3 reads TGTGCCAGCAGTGAGTCGGGGGGAGGACCCACAGATACGCAGTATTTT. Residues: CASSESGGGPTDTQYF.

The gene calls are TRBV19 and TRBJ2-7; TRBD2 agrees at 10 bases. The CDR3 is 14 residues long. After removal of 5 bases from V and 5 bases from J, the junction contained 6 bases not matched to a gene. Germline CDR1 LNHDA, CDR2 SQIVND (reference sequence). The CDR3 reads CASSPAGGMNEQYF. CDR3 coding DNA: TGTGCCAGTAGTCCAGCGGGAGGGATGAACGAGCAGTACTTC.

This CDR3 is CSVEDGRGYGYTF. The CDR3 DNA follows: TGCAGCGTTGAAGATGGGAGGGGCTATGGCTACACCTTC. The gene calls are TRBV29-1 and TRBJ1-2, with a possible D match to TRBD1 (5 bases). Per germline, CDR1 SQVTM and CDR2 ANQGSEA. V was pared by 0 bases and J by 4 bases, with 9 bases between. The CDR3 length is 13 residues.

This sequence joins TRBV7-6 and TRBJ2-1, with 8 bases identical to TRBD1. Germline CDR1 SGHVS, CDR2 FNYEAQ. Trimming removed 5 bases from V and 5 bases from J; junction bases left unmatched: 5. The CDR3 runs to 14 residues. CDR3 bases: TGTGCCAGCAGCAGGACAGGGTCCGACAATGAGCAGTTCTTC. This sequence encodes CASSRTGSDNEQFF.

V is TRBV27 and J is TRBJ1-1, with D possibly matching TRBD1 (5 bases). The CDR3 spans 14 residues. V was shortened by 5 bases and J by 5 bases, with 15 bases between the two germline ends. Germline CDR1 MNHEY, CDR2 SMNVEV (reference sequence). The CDR3 sequence: CASSENQGGTEAFF. In nucleotides, the CDR3 is TGTGCCAGCAGTGAAAACCAGGGCGGAACTGAAGCTTTCTTT.

The chain recombines TRBV7-2 with TRBJ1-1; possible D gene TRBD1, 6 bases. The CDR3 is made up of 16 amino acids. V was clipped by 1 base and J by 4 bases, with 16 bases between them. Germline V gene sequence: CDR1 SGHTA, CDR2 FQGNSA. CDR3 DNA sequence: TGTGCCAGCAGCTTAGTCACAGGGCAACAGTTCACTGAAGCTTTCTTT. As protein: CASSLVTGQQFTEAFF.

This clone was recorded only once. The CDR3 DNA is TGCGCCAGCAGCCTTGCGTTCGGGTCCTACGAGCAGTACTTC. Translating it yields CASSLAFGSYEQYF. The chain carries TRBV5-1 and TRBJ2-7; D is uncertain. V lost 4 bases and J 1 base, leaving 12 bases between the germline ends. CDR3 length equals 14 residues. Germline V CDR1 and CDR2: SGHRS, YFSETQ.

The J gene is TRBJ1-2, the V gene TRBV7-9; possible D gene TRBD1, 5 bases. V was pared by 1 base and J by 2 bases, with 14 bases between. The germline V gene has CDR1 SEHNR and CDR2 FQNEAQ (reference sequence). The CDR3 loop spans 16 amino acids. This CDR3 reads CASSLVFGGRNYGYTF. The CDR3 nucleotides read TGTGCCAGCAGCTTAGTATTCGGGGGACGGAACTATGGCTACACCTTC.

This chain uses TRBV15 with TRBJ1-3; D gene unclear. Germline CDR1 LNHNV, CDR2 YYDKDF (reference sequence). CDR3 size: 14 residues. The V gene lost 6 bases and the J gene lost 0 bases, with 9 bases spanning the gap. Here the CDR3 DNA reads TGTGCCACCAGTTTGAGTCCCTCTGGAAACACCATATATTTT. It codes for CATSLSPSGNTIYF.

The rearrangement links TRBV7-5 to TRBJ2-2; the table calls TRBD2, which could not be checked here. TRBV7-5 is a listed pseudogene. CDR3 length: 18 residues. The CDR3 DNA is TGTGCCAGAAGCTTAGTTGAACTAGCGGCCGCGAACACCGGGGAGCTGTTTTTT. As protein: CARSLVELAAANTGELFF.

The V call is TRBV9, the J call TRBJ1-3; 11 nucleotides align to TRBD1. Germline V gene lookup returns CDR1 SGDLS and CDR2 YYNGEE. The CDR3 is 15 amino acids. The V segment lost 0 bases and the J segment 7 bases; nucleotides outside the gene matches: 3. Here the CDR3 DNA reads TGTGCCAGCAGCGTAGGGACAGGGGGCGCGAACACCATATATTTT. Its protein is CASSVGTGGANTIYF.

This clone came up once. This chain joins TRBV19 and TRBJ1-5; possible D gene TRBD1, 6 bases. The CDR3 contains 13 residues. CDR1 is LNHDA and CDR2 is SQIVND in the germline V gene (reference sequence). Trimming took 7 bases from V and 6 from J, leaving 13 bases between them. CDR3 loop: CASTQGGPQPQHF. In nucleotides, the CDR3 is TGTGCCAGTACACAGGGAGGGCCTCAGCCCCAGCATTTT.

The chain couples TRBV27 to TRBJ1-2; tentatively, D is TRBD1 (6 bases). The CDR3 contains 18 residues. Germline V gene data show CDR1 as MNHEY and CDR2 as SMNVEV (reference sequence). V was clipped by 3 bases and J by 4 bases, with 24 bases between them. CDR3 amino acids: CASSFQSPQGPNLYGYTF. CDR3 bases: TGTGCCAGCAGTTTTCAATCACCTCAGGGGCCCAACCTCTATGGCTACACCTTC.

This sequence joins TRBV19 and TRBJ2-1, with no clear D. This CDR3 contains 14 residues. V dropped 3 bases and J dropped 5 bases, with 11 bases sitting between them. Germline CDR1 is LNHDA and CDR2 is SQIVND (reference sequence). CDR3 nucleotide sequence: TGTGCCAGTAGTATTGATCTATCCGACAATGAGCAGTTCTTC. This translates into CASSIDLSDNEQFF.

The chain links TRBV4-1 to TRBJ2-5; 7 bases match TRBD1. Gene TRBJ2-7 matches the end of the DNA better, so the J call may be wrong. Germline-derived CDR1 and CDR2 are MGHRA and YSYEKL. CDR3 length: 17 amino acids. The CDR3 nucleotides read TGCGCCAGCAGCCAAGATCACGAAGAAGGGGGCACCTACGAGCAGTACTTC. The encoded protein is CASSQDHEEGGTYEQYF.

This CDR3 is CASSLVGSGGLGETQYF. The CDR3 bases are TGTGCCAGCAGCTTGGTCGGGTCGGGAGGGCTCGGCGAGACCCAGTACTTC. The V and J genes are TRBV5-6 and TRBJ2-5, with 8 bases that match TRBD2. Looked up from germline, CDR1 is SGHDT and CDR2 is YYEEEE. Trimming took 0 bases from V and 5 from J; bases not matched to a gene: 12. This CDR3 region has 17 residues.

The genes are TRBV9 and TRBJ1-2; D not resolved. V shed 3 bases and J shed 5 bases, with 26 bases lying between them. The CDR3 is made up of 18 amino acids. Germline CDR1 reads SGDLS; CDR2 reads YYNGEE. The CDR3, as DNA: TGTGCCAGCAGCGACCCACTATCTCGGGCGAGGGTGGAGTATGGCTACACCTTC. Translation gives CASSDPLSRARVEYGYTF.

A single count supports this clone. The J gene is TRBJ2-7, the V gene TRBV29-1; D might be TRBD2 (5 bases). The CDR3 sequence is 13 residues long. The V gene's germline CDR1 is SQVTM and CDR2 ANQGSEA. V was shortened by 4 bases and J by 0 bases, with 10 bases between the two germline ends. This CDR3 is CSVASGNSYEQYF. CDR3 nucleotides: TGCAGCGTTGCTTCGGGGAACTCCTACGAGCAGTACTTC.

This chain connects TRBV19 to TRBJ2-3; no firm D call. This CDR3 has 14 amino acids. Trimming pared 4 bases from V and 3 bases from J, leaving 11 bases between. The V gene's germline CDR1 is LNHDA and CDR2 SQIVND (reference sequence). The CDR3 nucleotides read TGTGCCAGTAGTAGCTCGCGGATGACAGATACGCAGTATTTT. Amino acids: CASSSSRMTDTQYF.

The rearrangement uses TRBV30 and TRBJ1-4; TRBD1 matches 12 bases. Germline trimming cut 3 bases from V and 7 bases from J; bases unmatched to any gene: 6. Germline V gene data show CDR1 as GTSNPN and CDR2 as SVGIG (reference sequence). This CDR3 contains 15 residues. The CDR3 DNA is TGTGCCTGGAGCGAAGGGGGACAGGGGGCTGAAAAACTGTTTTTT. It codes for CAWSEGGQGAEKLFF.

The chain is built from TRBV1 and TRBJ2-5; the listed D gene, TRBD2, was not tested against the DNA. TRBV1 is a pseudogene locus. The CDR3 extends over 14 amino acids. The CDR3 loop reads CTSSQGGGQETQYF. The CDR3 nucleotides are TGCACCAGCAGCCAAGGGGGGGGTCAAGAGACCCAGTACTTC.